A selection of T cell receptor beta chains follows, all from one sample in a study of blood T cells in healthy people across ages. TCRdb called the 5' RACE reads again in MiXCR, with one record for every CDR3 protein. The profile covers 1.6 million or so distinct CDR3 sequences, with roughly 32% appearing a single time and approximately 10% taken by the ten largest. Material for sequencing was blood. These TCRs come from a woman between 25 and 40 years old in good health. CDR3s include the opening cysteine and the closing phenylalanine or tryptophan. A D gene is named only where the DNA matches it firmly. Some rows have no size entry. The others give once, few or many, or a class for an expanded clone.

TRBV20-1	TRBJ2-1	TRBD2	few	TGCAGTGCTAGAGGGGTTAGCGGGAGCTCCTACAATGAGCAGTTCTTC	CSARGVSGSSYNEQFF
TRBV5-5	TRBJ2-7	.	.	TGTGCCAGCAGCCCCCCACTAGCACACTACGAGCAGTACTTC	CASSPPLAHYEQYF
TRBV12-5	TRBJ1-5	.	.	TGTGCTAGTGACCCCAGGGAGTGGGGCAATCAGCCCCAGCATTTT	CASDPREWGNQPQHF
TRBV29-1	TRBJ2-5	.	many	TGCAGCGTTGATGAAGGGTACAAAGAGACCCAGTACTTC	CSVDEGYKETQYF
TRBV20-1	TRBJ2-1	TRBD2	.	TGCAGTGCCCGGACTAGCGGGGGGCCTTACTACAATGAGCAGTTCTTC	CSARTSGGPYYNEQFF
TRBV7-7	TRBJ2-5	.	few	TGTGCCAGCAGCTTATCGGTTGGGGGCGATCAGACCCAGTACTTC	CASSLSVGGDQTQYF
TRBV29-1	TRBJ1-6	.	.	TGCAGCGCCCGCATGGGGGATAATTCACCCCTCCACTTT	CSARMGDNSPLHF
TRBV7-3	TRBJ2-3	.	.	TGTGCCAGCAGCTTAACGAGACTAGTTAGCTTCCCAGATACGCAGTATTTT	CASSLTRLVSFPDTQYF
TRBV7-2	TRBJ2-3	TRBD2	few	TGTGCCAGCAGCTCTCTAGCGGGGGGCGTGGGAGATACGCAGTATTTT	CASSSLAGGVGDTQYF
TRBV28	TRBJ2-6	.	few	TGTGCCAGCAGTTTCGAAGGGGCCCAGAACTCTGGGGCCAACGTCCTGACTTTC	CASSFEGAQNSGANVLTF
TRBV28	TRBJ1-2	TRBD1	once	TGTGCCAGCAGGGAGACAGGGGACACGTACTATGGCTACACCTTC	CASRETGDTYYGYTF
TRBV5-1	TRBJ1-1	TRBD1	few	TGCGCCAGCAGCAGAACCGGGACAGGGATGACGAACACTGAAGCTTTCTTT	CASSRTGTGMTNTEAFF
TRBV29-1	TRBJ1-2	.	.	TGCAGCGTTGAAGAGCGTGGGGGATCGGGCGGCTACACCTTC	CSVEERGGSGGYTF
TRBV21-1	TRBJ1-2	.	.	TGTGCCAGCAGGGGGGACAGACTTTATGGCTACACCTTC	CASRGDRLYGYTF
TRBV6-1	TRBJ1-2	.	.	TGTGCCAGCAGTGAATTTACTTCCTTGGGAGGCTACACCTTC	CASSEFTSLGGYTF
TRBV27	TRBJ2-7	.	.	TGTGCCAGCAGGCCCGGGGTGTCGGACGAGCAGTACTTC	CASRPGVSDEQYF
TRBV5-5	TRBJ2-3	.	.	TGTGCCAGCAGCTTTGGTACCGGGGGCAGAGATACGCAGTATTTT	CASSFGTGGRDTQYF
TRBV2	TRBJ2-2	TRBD1	.	TGTGCCAGCAGGGGGACAGCCGGCACCGGGGAGCTGTTTTTT	CASRGTAGTGELFF
TRBV12-3/TRBV12-4	TRBJ2-3	.	many	TGTGCCAGCACCCAGTGGGGGAGAGGGGGAGATACGCAGTATTTT	CASTQWGRGGDTQYF
TRBV20-1	TRBJ1-2	TRBD1	.	TGCAGTGTTTCCAAGGGACAGCATGGCTACACCTTC	CSVSKGQHGYTF
TRBV5-1	TRBJ2-3	TRBD1	.	TGCGCCAGCAGCTTATCCGACAGGGTCGATACGCAGTATTTT	CASSLSDRVDTQYF
TRBV4-2	TRBJ2-5	TRBD2	.	TGTGCCAGCACCTATAGCGGGGCACTCCAAGAGACCCAGTACTTC	CASTYSGALQETQYF
TRBV29-1	TRBJ2-3	TRBD1	many	TGCAGCGTTGAATCTGCTAGGACAGGGCTTGTGGGCACAGATACGCAGTATTTT	CSVESARTGLVGTDTQYF
TRBV4-2	TRBJ2-3	TRBD2	few	TGTGCCAGCAGCCCTCAAGGTGCGGGAGAATCAGATACGCAGTATTTT	CASSPQGAGESDTQYF
TRBV7-8	TRBJ2-2	.	.	TGTGCCAGCAGCCGCCGCTATGGGGAGATAAACACCGGGGAGCTGTTTTTT	CASSRRYGEINTGELFF
TRBV29-1	TRBJ2-5	.	many	TGCAGCGTTGAGGACTCTGCTGTAATCCAAGAGACCCAGTACTTC	CSVEDSAVIQETQYF
TRBV27	TRBJ2-7	.	.	TGTGCCAGCAGTTTCGGCAGTGGTACTGCCTACGAGCAGTACTTC	CASSFGSGTAYEQYF
TRBV18	TRBJ2-1	TRBD2	.	TGTGCCAGCTCGGGAATGGGCGGGAGCTCCTACAATGAGCAGTTCTTC	CASSGMGGSSYNEQFF
TRBV18	TRBJ1-6	TRBD1	few	TGTGCCAGCTCGCCCCGGGACAGTTCGTTTTCACCCCTCCACTTT	CASSPRDSSFSPLHF
TRBV21-1	TRBJ1-5	.	.	TGTGCCAGCAGCGTGGAGGACAGGGGACCTATCCGTCAGCCCCAGCATTTT	CASSVEDRGPIRQPQHF
TRBV7-3	TRBJ2-1	.	.	TGTGCCAGCAGCTTAGTATCCCAGATTTCGGAGCAGTTCTTC	CASSLVSQISEQFF
TRBV7-9	TRBJ2-7	.	many	TGTGCCAGCAGCTCCAGGGACCCCAAGGACGAGCAGTACTTC	CASSSRDPKDEQYF
TRBV2	TRBJ2-3	.	.	TGTGCCACCGGACGGGGTACGAGAGATACGCAGTATTTT	CATGRGTRDTQYF
TRBV6-6	TRBJ2-3	.	.	TGTGCCAGCACCACCTCGGAAGTCCGTGGAAATACGCAGTATTTT	CASTTSEVRGNTQYF
TRBV10-3	TRBJ2-1	.	once	TGTGTCTTCAGTGATTTGGGCAATGAGCAGTTCTTC	CVFSDLGNEQFF
TRBV10-3	TRBJ1-2	TRBD1	few	TGTGCCATCAGTGAGTCGGACAGGGGGCTGCGCTACACCTTC	CAISESDRGLRYTF
TRBV28	TRBJ2-3	TRBD2	few	TGTGCCAGCAGACGCGACGGGACTAGCAGTAGCACAGATACGCAGTATTTT	CASRRDGTSSSTDTQYF
TRBV20-1	TRBJ2-7	.	.	TGCAGTGCTAGAGATCTCCAGCGGGCCTACGAGCAGTACTTC	CSARDLQRAYEQYF
TRBV14	TRBJ2-5	TRBD1	few	TGTGCCAGCAGCCCCGGGACAGGGGGCGTTAGGGGAGAGACCCAGTACTTC	CASSPGTGGVRGETQYF
TRBV25-1	TRBJ2-7	TRBD1	few	TGTGCCAGCAGTGAAATGGGACAGGGCACCCACGAGCAGTACTTC	CASSEMGQGTHEQYF
TRBV30	TRBJ2-1	.	few	TGTGCCTGGAGTGTTCCCCACCGCAATGAGCAGTTCTTC	CAWSVPHRNEQFF
TRBV20-1	TRBJ2-1	TRBD2	few	TGCAGTGCTAGAGATAAAGCGGGGAAGCAGTTCTTC	CSARDKAGKQFF
TRBV30	TRBJ2-5	.	once	TGTGCCTGGTCGAGCGGCCAAGAGACCCAGTACTTC	CAWSSGQETQYF
TRBV20-1	TRBJ2-3	.	.	TGCAGTGCTAGCAAAGGTGGCACCCCAGATGCGCAGTATTTT	CSASKGGTPDAQYF
TRBV2	TRBJ2-5	.	.	TGTGCCAGCAGTGAACCGGGACACCCCCTCCCGGAGACCCAGTACTTC	CASSEPGHPLPETQYF
TRBV27	TRBJ2-5	.	.	TGTGCCAGCAGTTTCCTCCCGCCTACTCAAGAGACCCAGTACTTC	CASSFLPPTQETQYF
TRBV15	TRBJ2-1	.	.	TGTGCCACCAGCGTGTCCAGTGAGCAGTTCTTC	CATSVSSEQFF
TRBV9	TRBJ1-1	.	.	TGTGCCAGCAGCGCAGACAGCACTGAAGCTTTCTTT	CASSADSTEAFF
TRBV20-1	TRBJ2-1	TRBD2	few	TGCAGTGCAGGACTAGCGGGGGGGCGTGAGCAGTTCTTC	CSAGLAGGREQFF
TRBV12-5	TRBJ2-3	.	.	TGTGCTAGTGCCCCACGGGTGGACACAGATACGCAGTATTTT	CASAPRVDTDTQYF
TRBV6-5	TRBJ1-6	TRBD1	.	TGTGCCAGCAGTTACTCACCGGGACAGAGTCGAGCACCCCTCCACTTT	CASSYSPGQSRAPLHF